This TCR beta chain was retrieved from a study of memory CD4+ T cells and cytomegalovirus serostatus. Profiled with immunoSEQ multiplex PCR; TCRdb holds only in-frame clones, not every one. The sample carries 75,000 to 90,000 clones, about 85% recorded once. Single viable CD3+CD4+CD8-CD45RO+ cells were sorted as the memory CD4+ T cells. This clone was seen more than once but under ten times. The clonotype originates from an adult in good health and CMV-seronegative. The sample was memory CD4+ T cells from blood.

In DNA form, the CDR3 reads TGTGCCAGCAGCATCACCCCACAGGGGGAAGAGACCCAGTACTTC. Translating gives CASSITPQGEETQYF. The chain carries TRBV7-2 and TRBJ2-5; TRBD1 matches 8 bases. Germline V gene sequence: CDR1 SGHTA, CDR2 FQGNSA. This CDR3 region has 15 residues. Unmatched junction bases numbered 8, after V lost 5 bases and J lost 3 bases.